One and the same sample provided the 8 T cell receptor beta chains below, sequenced in a study of T cell repertoires in cytomegalovirus infection. A single record per CDR3 protein comes from TCRdb applying MiXCR to the reads. The sample has roughly 700,000 distinct CDR3 sequences, around 30% seen once. No antigens are known for them. Sequencing used cultured PBMCs, obtained from culture after CMV antigen stimulation. All receptors derive from a human donor in good health (CMV status not recorded). Some clones in this sample may be carry-over from other donors' samples.

This clonotype was recorded many times. The gene calls are TRBV7-2 and TRBJ1-2, with D possibly matching TRBD1 (5 bases). The V gene's germline CDR1 is SGHTA and CDR2 FQGNSA. Trimming took off 4 bases at V and 4 bases at J, with 7 bases between the two ends. CDR3 length: 12 residues. DNA for the CDR3: TGTGCCAGCAGCTCCAGGGTCTATGGCTACACCTTC. It specifies CASSSRVYGYTF.

This clonotype was observed a handful of times. The J gene is TRBJ2-7, the V gene TRBV6-5, with D perhaps matching TRBD2 (5 bases). Germline assignment: CDR1 MNHEY and CDR2 SVGAGI. Trimming took 5 bases from V and 6 from J, leaving 17 bases between them. There are 14 residues in the CDR3. The CDR3 nucleotides read TGTGCCAGCAGTAGGTCGGGAAAATCTGTCGAGCAGTACTTC. Residues: CASSRSGKSVEQYF.

The chain combines TRBV7-9 with TRBJ2-2, with D perhaps TRBD1 (6 bases). The V end was cut by 6 bases, the J end by 5 bases, with 10 bases between. The germline gives CDR1 SEHNR, CDR2 FQNEAQ (reference sequence). This CDR3 has 13 residues. CDR3 region: CASRIQGTGELFF. In nucleotides, the CDR3 is TGTGCCAGCAGAATACAGGGTACCGGGGAGCTGTTTTTT.

This clonotype was seen only a few times. The chain couples TRBV4-1 to TRBJ2-2, with D perhaps TRBD1 (6 bases). Germline assignment: CDR1 MGHRA and CDR2 YSYEKL. The CDR3 loop spans 16 amino acids. The V gene lost 1 base and the J gene lost 7 bases, with 16 bases spanning the gap. The CDR3 loop reads CASSQAAAGVNGELFF. Written as DNA, the CDR3 is TGCGCCAGCAGCCAAGCGGCGGCAGGGGTAAACGGGGAGCTGTTTTTT.

The CDR3 DNA reads TGTGCCAGCAGCCGACCGGGACTAGCAGGAACCGGGGAGCTGTTTTTT. This sequence encodes CASSRPGLAGTGELFF. The V call is TRBV6-6, the J call TRBJ2-2; TRBD2 agrees at 9 bases. Germline values: CDR1 MNHNY, CDR2 SVGAGI (reference sequence). Trimming at V came to 6 bases and at J to 5 bases, leaving 10 bases not matched to a gene. The CDR3 contains 16 residues.

This chain joins TRBV6-5 and TRBJ2-5; D unresolved. Germline-derived CDR1 and CDR2 are MNHEY and SVGAGI. Trimming left V 6 bases short and J 5 bases short, with 13 bases between. CDR3 length equals 13 residues. CDR3 protein: CASRGRVRETQYF. For the CDR3, the DNA is TGTGCCAGCAGAGGACGGGTCCGGGAGACCCAGTACTTC.

J is TRBJ2-3 and V is TRBV4-1, with TRBD2 matching 10 bases. Germline CDR1 is MGHRA and CDR2 is YSYEKL. Trimming at V came to 4 bases and at J to 0 bases, leaving 4 bases not matched to a gene. This CDR3 has 16 residues. Here the CDR3 DNA reads TGCGCCAGCAGCCTGGCTAGCGGGGGAAGCACAGATACGCAGTATTTT. This gives the protein CASSLASGGSTDTQYF.

This clonotype came up a few times. In nucleotides, the CDR3 is TGTGCCAGCAGTTCGAGACTAGTCGATGAGCAGTTCTTC. Translating gives CASSSRLVDEQFF. The rearrangement links TRBV28 to TRBJ2-1; D might be TRBD2 (6 bases). CDR3 size: 13 residues. Trimming cost V 4 bases and J 8 bases, with 12 bases left between them. Germline lookup yields CDR1 MDHEN and CDR2 SYDVKM.